The 9 T cell receptor beta chains given below trace back to one sample, sequenced in a study of liver allograft versus peripheral blood T cells. Across the whole study: T cell receptor repertoires in transplanted livers were compared with those in recipients' peripheral blood.

TCRdb re-called the reads with MiXCR, one entry per CDR3 protein. This table holds under 15,000 distinct CDR3 sequences, approximately 20% found once. Receptors were obtained from a human patient who had a liver transplant. Among the T cells, some may be from the graft donor.

The chain couples TRBV20-1 to TRBJ2-3; D is unresolved. The ends were cut back, 3 bases at V and 3 bases at J, with 7 bases in the middle. Germline loops: CDR1 DFQATT, CDR2 SNEGSKA (reference sequence). The CDR3 contains 12 residues. The CDR3, as DNA: TGCAGTGCTAGTCTGCTAACAGATACGCAGTATTTT. Translating gives CSASLLTDTQYF.

This clonotype was counted ten times or more. V is TRBV6-5 and J is TRBJ2-2; TRBD1 aligns across 11 bases. The CDR3 spans 15 residues. The germline V gene encodes CDR1 MNHEY and CDR2 SVGAGI. The V gene end was trimmed by 4 bases and the J gene end by 4 bases; junction bases not matched to a gene: 2. This chain's CDR3 is CASSWTGGATGELFF. The CDR3 coding sequence is TGTGCCAGCAGTTGGACAGGGGGCGCCACCGGGGAGCTGTTTTTT.

Relative to its sample, this clonotype is medium-sized. V gene TRBV5-6 combines with J gene TRBJ2-7; TRBD1 or TRBD2 may be the D gene (6 bases each). This CDR3 comprises 14 residues. Trimming shortened V by 4 bases and J by 3 bases, and 14 bases separated the two germline ends. Germline V gives CDR1 SGHDT, CDR2 YYEEEE. For the CDR3, the DNA is TGTGCCAGCAGCCTGCGGGGACAAATCTACGAGCAGTACTTC. Amino acids: CASSLRGQIYEQYF.

This clonotype is termed medium-sized. The chain carries TRBV24-1 and TRBJ1-5; 9 nucleotides agree with TRBD1. V lost 3 bases to trimming and J lost 0 bases; unmatched junction nucleotides: 5. The CDR3 runs to 17 residues. In germline, CDR1 is KGHDR, CDR2 SFDVKD. The CDR3 loop is CATSDPRDRVSNQPQHF. Written as DNA, the CDR3 is TGTGCCACCAGTGATCCTAGGGACAGGGTTAGCAATCAGCCCCAGCATTTT.

By sample fraction, this clonotype is medium-sized. DNA for the CDR3: TGTGCCAGCTCATCCGGGACACTTAGCAATCAGCCCCAGCATTTT. Translated, it gives CASSSGTLSNQPQHF. The J gene is TRBJ1-5, the V gene TRBV18, with a weak D call TRBD1 (6 bases). The CDR3 covers 15 residues. The germline CDR1 and CDR2 sequences are KGHSH and LQKENI. V lost 5 bases, J lost 0 bases, and 11 bases lay in between.

This clonotype occurred many times. This chain joins TRBV19 and TRBJ2-7; D possibly uses TRBD1 or TRBD2 (5 bases each). Trimming left V 4 bases short and J 0 bases short, with 7 bases between. CDR1 is LNHDA and CDR2 is SQIVND in the germline V gene (reference sequence). The CDR3 length is 13 residues. CDR3: CASSTGSSYEQYF. In DNA, the CDR3 is TGTGCCAGTAGTACAGGGAGCTCCTACGAGCAGTACTTC.

The chain has TRBV20-1 and TRBJ1-1, with TRBD1 identical over 10 bases. Germline V gives CDR1 DFQATT, CDR2 SNEGSKA (reference sequence). Germline trimming cut 6 bases from V and 5 bases from J; bases unmatched to any gene: 9. The CDR3 spans 14 residues. The CDR3 DNA reads as TGCAGTGCCCGGGACAGGGGAAGAGGGACTGAAGCTTTCTTT. Encoded protein: CSARDRGRGTEAFF.

At least ten counts were recorded for this clonotype. The chain uses TRBV30 and TRBJ2-1; D remains unclear. The germline CDR1 and CDR2 sequences are GTSNPN and SVGIG (reference sequence). CDR3 size: 14 residues. The germline V and J ends were trimmed by 3 bases and 7 bases, with 16 bases remaining between them. The CDR3 region has the DNA TGTGCCTGGAGGAAGATACCCCCGGGTAATGAGCAGTTCTTC. It is translated as CAWRKIPPGNEQFF.

This clonotype is judged medium-sized. This chain uses TRBV18 with TRBJ1-1; possible D gene TRBD1, 5 bases. Germline CDR1 is KGHSH and CDR2 is LQKENI. With 4 bases removed from V and 0 bases from J, the gap between germline ends came to 15 bases. The CDR3 consists of 16 residues. The CDR3: CASSQSGTAMNTEAFF. The DNA of the CDR3 is TGTGCCAGCTCACAAAGCGGGACGGCGATGAACACTGAAGCTTTCTTT.